The 15 T cell receptor beta chains below were found in one sample sequenced in a study of blood T cell repertoires in COVID-19. The protocol was immunoSEQ multiplex PCR, while the TCRdb copy is restricted to in-frame clones and leaves out a portion. This sample yields fewer than 25,000 clones, of which about 91% are seen a single time; 7.4% belongs to the top ten. Sequenced input: peripheral blood. These receptors were obtained from a man aged 70 or older with active COVID-19.

The chain combines TRBV2 with TRBJ2-1; D is unclear. Trimming removed 4 bases at V and 0 bases at J, with 7 bases between. CDR1 SNHLY and CDR2 FYNNEI come from the germline V gene. The CDR3 has 14 residues. The CDR3 DNA reads TGTGCCAGCAGTGTTTCGGGCTCCTACAATGAGCAGTTCTTC. Amino acid sequence: CASSVSGSYNEQFF.

The chain couples TRBV5-1 to TRBJ1-2, with D uncertain. V was trimmed by 1 base and J by 2 bases, leaving 6 bases between them. The CDR3 extends over 13 amino acids. Germline V lookup: CDR1 SGHRS, CDR2 YFSETQ. CDR3 amino acids: CASSLNGNYGYTF. The CDR3 nucleotides read TGCGCCAGCAGCTTGAACGGGAACTATGGCTACACCTTC.

The gene calls are TRBV6-2 or TRBV6-3 and TRBJ2-5; the D is unclear. V shed 2 bases and J shed 1 base, with 17 bases lying between them. Per the germline V gene, CDR1 is MNHEY and CDR2 is SVGEGT. The CDR3 runs 17 residues. The CDR3 DNA follows: TGTGCCAGCAGTTACGGTCGATTGGCCGTTTTCCAAGAGACCCAGTACTTC. This sequence encodes CASSYGRLAVFQETQYF.

This sequence joins TRBV5-1 and TRBJ2-3; D remains ambiguous. V lost 1 base, J lost 0 bases, and 9 bases lay in between. Looked up from germline, CDR1 is SGHRS and CDR2 is YFSETQ. CDR3 length: 15 residues. The CDR3 reads CASSLSPQSTDTQYF. CDR3 DNA: TGCGCCAGCAGCTTGTCCCCCCAAAGCACAGATACGCAGTATTTT.

J is TRBJ2-5 and V is TRBV12-2; the DNA was not compared with TRBD2, the D call given in the table. TRBV12-2 is a pseudogene segment. CDR3 length: 15 amino acids. The CDR3 nucleotides are TGTGCAAGTCGCCCCGGGGGGGACTACAGAGGAACCCAGTACTTC. Amino acid sequence: CASRPGGDYRGTQYF.

The V gene is TRBV5-4, the J gene TRBJ2-7; a possible D gene is TRBD2 (5 bases). This CDR3 is built from 15 residues. V lost 0 bases to trimming and J lost 0 bases, with 10 bases between them. CDR1 is SGHNT and CDR2 is YYREEE in the germline V gene (reference sequence). The CDR3 nucleotides read TGTGCCAGCAGCTTGGAGGGAGTCAGCTCCTACGAGCAGTACTTC. It codes for CASSLEGVSSYEQYF.

The chain carries TRBV5-6 and TRBJ1-2; 7 nucleotides align to TRBD1. V was pared by 0 bases and J by 5 bases, with 7 bases of the junction left unmatched. The CDR3 has 15 amino acids. Germline V gene sequence: CDR1 SGHDT, CDR2 YYEEEE. The CDR3 reads CASSLAQGPTYGYTF. The CDR3 DNA sequence: TGTGCCAGCAGCTTGGCACAGGGGCCCACTTATGGCTACACCTTC.

This chain connects TRBV11-2 to TRBJ2-3; possibly TRBD1 for D (6 bases). V dropped 2 bases and J dropped 2 bases, with 11 bases sitting between them. CDR3 length: 15 residues. Germline CDR1 reads SGHAT; CDR2 reads FQNNGV. The CDR3 DNA reads as TGTGCCAGCAGCTTAAGACAGGATCCCACAGATACGCAGTATTTT. Its protein product is CASSLRQDPTDTQYF. The whole variable domain, filled in from reference TRBV11-2 and TRBJ2-3, reads EAGVAQSPRYKIIEKRQSVAFWCNPISGHATLYWYQQILGQGPKLLIQFQNNGVVDDSQLPKDRFSAERLKGVDSTLKIQPAKLEDSAVYLCASSLRQDPTDTQYFGPGTRLTVL.

The rearrangement joins TRBV19 to TRBJ1-5; D is possibly TRBD1 (5 bases). CDR1 is LNHDA, CDR2 SQIVND, per germline (reference sequence). The germline V and J ends were trimmed by 4 bases and 0 bases, with 10 bases remaining between them. This CDR3 contains 15 residues. The CDR3 loop is CASSTPTGSNQPQHF. The CDR3 coding sequence is TGTGCCAGTAGTACACCTACAGGTAGCAATCAGCCCCAGCATTTT.

The chain carries TRBV6-1 and TRBJ2-7, with D possibly being TRBD2 (6 bases). Germline V lookup: CDR1 MNHNS, CDR2 SASEGT. The length of the CDR3 is 14 residues. V shed 2 bases and J shed 6 bases, with 14 bases lying between them. For the CDR3, the DNA is TGTGCCAGCAGTGAATTTAAGGGAGGTGGCGAGCAGTACTTC. It yields the protein CASSEFKGGGEQYF.

The genes are TRBV28 and TRBJ1-2, with a possible D match to TRBD1 (6 bases). The CDR3 runs to 15 residues. Deletions cut 6 bases from V and 3 bases from J, with 17 bases between. Germline CDR1 is MDHEN and CDR2 is SYDVKM. The CDR3 region is CASSRDRYNYYGYTF. CDR3 coding DNA: TGTGCCAGCAGCCGAGACAGGTACAATTACTATGGCTACACCTTC.

This rearrangement joins TRBV6-5 to TRBJ2-5; TRBD1 is a possible D gene (6 bases). CDR3 length: 14 amino acids. Trimming removed 4 bases from V and 4 bases from J, with 13 bases in between. Germline CDR1 and CDR2: MNHEY and SVGAGI. The CDR3 region has the DNA TGTGCCAGCAGTTTTCCGGGACAAGGAGAGACCCAGTACTTC. This encodes CASSFPGQGETQYF.

This clone showed up just once. This sequence joins TRBV28 and TRBJ2-3; TRBD2 matches at 9 bases. This CDR3 comprises 14 residues. Germline lookup yields CDR1 MDHEN and CDR2 SYDVKM. Trimming took 6 bases from V and 10 from J; bases not matched to a gene: 11. CDR3 nucleotides: TGTGCCAGCAGGAGGCGGGGGGGCCGGTTAGCGCAGTATTTT. It codes for CASRRRGGRLAQYF.

The count of this clone is one. The gene calls are TRBV2 and TRBJ1-2, with D perhaps TRBD1 (6 bases). The V end lost 3 bases, the J end lost 4 bases, and 15 bases lay between the germline ends. Germline loops: CDR1 SNHLY, CDR2 FYNNEI. The CDR3 is 15 amino acids. The CDR3 protein is CASSEGAKRTYGYTF. Written as DNA, the CDR3 is TGTGCCAGCAGTGAGGGGGCCAAAAGGACCTATGGCTACACCTTC.

The count of this clone is one. The chain is built from TRBV19 and TRBJ2-5, with a tentative D call TRBD2 (6 bases). Germline V gene data show CDR1 as LNHDA and CDR2 as SQIVND (reference sequence). V lost 3 bases and J lost 5, with 10 bases in between. This CDR3 contains 13 residues. CDR3 nucleotides: TGTGCCAGTAGTATTACTAGCTATGAGACCCAGTACTTC. Amino acids: CASSITSYETQYF.